The TCR beta chain described here comes from a study of human CD8 memory T cell subsets. Study results and caveats: Both stem-like memory T cells and precursor exhausted T cells showed comparably high diversity, which set them apart from effector memory cells. Stem-like memory T cell repertoires barely overlapped those of precursor exhausted T cells.

Comments on this clonotype: Its antigen is still unknown.

The CDR3 runs to 13 residues. A UMI-labeled 5' RACE approach was the method that produced the TCR beta libraries. In the authors' methods: Each TCR beta library held between roughly 3,000 and 20,000 functional CDR3 beta clonotypes. TCRdb reprocessed the 5' RACE reads, keeping one entry per CDR3 protein, no DNA. The V and J calls follow TCRdb's processing rather than the paper's. The sample table sets out about 4,200 distinct CDR3 sequences. Sequencing was carried out using CD8+ effector memory T cells (TEM) sorted from PBMCs. Subset described: effector memory CD8 T cells, CCR7- CD45RO+ CD95+. The chain is built from TRBV12-3 or TRBV12-4 and TRBJ1-2. This TCR came from a human donor in good health. CDR3 in amino acids: CASQSEGNYGYTF.